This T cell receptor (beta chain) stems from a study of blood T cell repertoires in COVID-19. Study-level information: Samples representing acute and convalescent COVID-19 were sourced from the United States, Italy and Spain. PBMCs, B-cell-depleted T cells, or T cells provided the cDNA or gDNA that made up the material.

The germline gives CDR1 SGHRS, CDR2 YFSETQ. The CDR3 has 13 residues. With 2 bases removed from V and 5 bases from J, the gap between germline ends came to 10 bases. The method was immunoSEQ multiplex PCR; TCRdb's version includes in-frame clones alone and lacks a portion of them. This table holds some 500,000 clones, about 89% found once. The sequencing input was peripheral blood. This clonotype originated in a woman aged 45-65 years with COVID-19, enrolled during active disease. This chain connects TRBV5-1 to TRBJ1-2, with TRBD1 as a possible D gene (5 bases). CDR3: CASSFSREYGYTF. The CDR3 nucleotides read TGCGCCAGCAGCTTTTCCAGGGAATATGGCTACACCTTC.